The 23 T cell receptor beta chains below come from one sample, sequenced in a study of blood T cells in healthy people across ages (dated by TCRdb to between 2014 and 2016). The library was prepared using 5' RACE. Sequencing used an Illumina HiSeq 2500. A second roughly 6 to 12 cycle PCR used a sample-barcoded 5' primer and a J-beta primer mix. TCRdb passed the public sequencing reads through fastp at Q25 and MiXCR, retaining productive beta sequences. One record per CDR3 amino acid sequence lists the most common genes and DNA. The sample profile shows some 1,000,000 distinct CDR3 sequences; less than 25% of them were found once. About 0.69% of the sample goes to the ten largest clones. The data were also submitted as part of a second study, on T cells of mothers and their children.

Sequencing used blood. The receptors come from a girl aged 2 to 10 in good health.

This clonotype came up a few times. The CDR3 is CASSLFQGVNEQFF. As DNA, the CDR3 is TGTGCCAGCAGTTTGTTTCAGGGGGTCAATGAGCAGTTCTTC. The gene calls are TRBV12-3 or TRBV12-4 and TRBJ2-1, with 7 nucleotides matching TRBD1. The CDR3 sequence is 14 residues long. V was clipped by 3 bases and J by 6 bases; unmatched bases: 5.

At least ten counts were recorded for this clonotype. The V gene is TRBV4-3, the J gene TRBJ2-6, with D hard to call. Trimming removed 0 bases at V and 0 bases at J, with 9 bases between. The CDR3 spans 17 residues. The V gene's germline CDR1 is LGHNA and CDR2 YSLEER. The CDR3 protein is CASSQERRFSGANVLTF. The CDR3 DNA reads TGCGCCAGCAGCCAAGAACGCCGTTTCTCTGGGGCCAACGTCCTGACTTTC.

The sample holds many counts of this clonotype. The rearrangement uses TRBV6-2 or TRBV6-3 and TRBJ2-7; 12 nucleotides agree with TRBD2. This CDR3 comprises 14 residues. J lost 4 bases, V lost 6 bases, and 4 bases had no gene match. Germline V gene lookup returns CDR1 MNHEY and CDR2 SVGEGT. CDR3: CASRGTSGLYEQYF. In DNA form, the CDR3 reads TGTGCCAGCAGAGGGACTAGCGGGTTGTACGAGCAGTACTTC.

CDR3 region: CASSYTVYQETQYF. For the CDR3, the DNA is TGTGCCAGCAGTTACACAGTGTACCAAGAGACCCAGTACTTC. The gene calls are TRBV6-6 and TRBJ2-5; D is uncertain. V lost 2 bases, J lost 0 bases, and 7 bases lay in between. From germline, CDR1 is MNHNY and CDR2 SVGAGI (reference sequence). The CDR3 totals 14 residues.

This clonotype has more than one count but fewer than ten. The rearrangement joins TRBV6-6 to TRBJ2-7; weak D call: TRBD2 (5 bases). V was pared by 5 bases and J by 7 bases, with 15 bases between. This CDR3 is built from 13 residues. Germline CDR1 and CDR2: MNHNY and SVGAGI (reference sequence). The CDR3 loop is CASSLGILGEQYF. The CDR3 DNA reads as TGTGCCAGCAGTCTCGGGATACTGGGGGAGCAGTACTTC.

The rearrangement uses TRBV12-3 or TRBV12-4 and TRBJ1-3, with TRBD1 matching 11 bases. The CDR3 is 16 residues long. J gave up 3 bases and V 7 bases, and 8 bases lay outside the gene matches. CDR3 DNA: TGTGCCAGCACACCGAGGACAGGGGGCGTTGGAAACACCATATATTTT. It encodes CASTPRTGGVGNTIYF.

This chain links TRBV9 with TRBJ2-5; 9 nucleotides agree with TRBD1. This CDR3 is 14 amino acids long. Germline loops: CDR1 SGDLS, CDR2 YYNGEE. V gave up 4 bases and J gave up 4 bases; unmatched junction bases: 5. Written as DNA, the CDR3 is TGTGCCAGCAGCAGAGTGACAGGGGGAGAGACCCAGTACTTC. Protein product: CASSRVTGGETQYF.

The chain links TRBV4-1 to TRBJ1-4, with a tentative D call TRBD1 (6 bases). V lost 4 bases and J 8 bases, leaving 17 bases between the germline ends. The CDR3 consists of 15 residues. Germline V CDR1 and CDR2: MGHRA, YSYEKL. This CDR3 reads CASSLEDSVGEKLFF. The DNA of the CDR3 is TGCGCCAGCAGCCTAGAGGACAGTGTTGGCGAAAAACTGTTTTTT.

This clonotype was seen a few times. The chain links TRBV28 to TRBJ2-5; D gene ambiguous. V was trimmed by 5 bases and J by 4 bases, leaving 14 bases between them. There are 14 residues in the CDR3. Germline assignment: CDR1 MDHEN and CDR2 SYDVKM. This chain's CDR3 is CASSPLMNRETQYF. In nucleotides, the CDR3 is TGTGCCAGCAGTCCACTCATGAACAGAGAGACCCAGTACTTC.

This rearrangement joins TRBV7-3 to TRBJ2-3; tentatively, D is TRBD2 (6 bases). The CDR3 runs to 15 residues. Trimming shortened V by 2 bases and J by 5 bases, and 14 bases separated the two germline ends. The V gene's germline CDR1 is SGHTA and CDR2 FQGTGA. The CDR3 coding sequence is TGTGCCAGCAGCTTACATTCCGGGGGTGAAGATACGCAGTATTTT. The encoded protein is CASSLHSGGEDTQYF.

This clonotype turned up a few times. This chain links TRBV25-1 with TRBJ1-5, with 7 bases that match TRBD1. With 4 bases clipped from V and 7 bases from J, the junction kept 7 bases outside the gene matches. The CDR3 consists of 14 residues. The germline V gene encodes CDR1 MGHDK and CDR2 SYGVNS. The CDR3 DNA sequence: TGTGCCAGCAGTGCAGGGGGGTCAGGGCAGCCCCAGCATTTT. Translation gives CASSAGGSGQPQHF.

This clonotype was detected only a few times. The chain combines TRBV6-1 with TRBJ1-2; D is unclear. CDR3 length: 12 amino acids. Germline CDR1 and CDR2: MNHNS and SASEGT. Trimming took off 7 bases at V and 8 bases at J, with 14 bases between the two ends. CDR3 bases: TGTGCCAGCAAGAGGCGTCTTCGAGGCTACACCTTC. It encodes CASKRRLRGYTF.

There are many counts of this clonotype. CDR3 in DNA: TGCAGTGCCGGGGAACAGTCCCTCTTCCACCAAGAGACCCAGTACTTC. The encoded protein is CSAGEQSLFHQETQYF. The V gene is TRBV20-1, the J gene TRBJ2-5, with D maybe TRBD2 (5 bases). Germline assignment: CDR1 DFQATT and CDR2 SNEGSKA (reference sequence). The CDR3 is 16 amino acids. Trimming cost V 6 bases and J 0 bases, with 20 bases left between them.

In regard to this clonotype: One junction end disagrees with the germline gene, perhaps due to a read error. The genes are TRBV11-2 and TRBJ1-3, with a possible D match to TRBD1 (5 bases). The CDR3 totals 14 residues. CDR1 and CDR2 (germline): SGHAT, FQNNGV. The CDR3 is CASSPQFSRGALGF. The CDR3 DNA sequence: TGTGCCAGCAGCCCGCAATTCTCAAGGGGAGCCCTTGGTTTT.

This clonotype came up a few times. V is TRBV3-1 and J is TRBJ2-5; 11 bases match TRBD2. The end of the DNA aligns better with TRBJ2-7, so the J call may be wrong. The CDR3 runs 16 residues. The germline V gene encodes CDR1 LGHDT and CDR2 YNNKEL (reference sequence). CDR3 sequence: CASSQDMGLAAYEQYF. The CDR3 DNA follows: TGTGCCAGCAGCCAAGATATGGGACTAGCGGCCTACGAGCAGTACTTC.

The chain links TRBV4-3 to TRBJ1-2; weak D call: TRBD1 (5 bases). Germline-derived CDR1 and CDR2 are LGHNA and YSLEER. The length of the CDR3 is 14 residues. Trimming shortened V by 1 base and J by 8 bases, and 14 bases separated the two germline ends. This CDR3 reads CASSQVASGDGYTF. The CDR3 DNA follows: TGCGCCAGCAGCCAAGTTGCCAGCGGGGACGGCTACACCTTC.

V gene TRBV13 combines with J gene TRBJ2-5; tentative D call: TRBD2 (6 bases). The end of the DNA is better explained by TRBJ2-7, so the J call may be wrong. This CDR3 is 15 amino acids long. CDR1 and CDR2 (germline): PRHDT, FYEKMQ (reference sequence). CDR3 region: CASSSRRAASYEQYF. The DNA of the CDR3 is TGTGCCAGCAGCTCGCGGAGGGCAGCTTCCTACGAGCAGTACTTC.

The chain couples TRBV12-3 or TRBV12-4 to TRBJ2-5, with 11 bases identical to TRBD2. The length of the CDR3 is 15 residues. The J segment lost 4 bases and the V segment lost 7 bases, leaving 8 bases of the junction unmatched. As DNA, the CDR3 is TGTGCCAGCAACCCGACTAGCGGGAATCTAGAGACCCAGTACTTC. Protein sequence: CASNPTSGNLETQYF.

This clonotype occurred a few times. The chain is built from TRBV6-1 and TRBJ2-5; 7 bases line up with TRBD1. The V gene end was trimmed by 9 bases and the J gene end by 3 bases; junction bases not matched to a gene: 10. This CDR3 is built from 14 residues. Per the germline V gene, CDR1 is MNHNS and CDR2 is SASEGT. Here the CDR3 DNA reads TGTGCCAGTTTCTCCTCAGGGGGTGAAGAGACCCAGTACTTC. It encodes CASFSSGGEETQYF.

This chain uses TRBV10-3 with TRBJ1-2, with 12 bases identical to TRBD1. After removal of 8 bases from V and 8 bases from J, the junction contained 9 bases not matched to a gene. The CDR3 runs to 14 residues. The germline gives CDR1 ENHRY, CDR2 SYGVKD. CDR3 nucleotides: TGTGCCATCTCCCTGGGACAGGGGGCTGGCGGCTACACCTTC. Translation gives CAISLGQGAGGYTF.

V and J are TRBV11-2 and TRBJ2-6; D is uncertain. Germline CDR1 SGHAT, CDR2 FQNNGV. Trimming took 5 bases from V and 0 from J, leaving 8 bases between them. This CDR3 contains 15 residues. The CDR3 DNA is TGTGCCAGCAGCACTTCTTTCTCTGGGGCCAACGTCCTGACTTTC. It encodes CASSTSFSGANVLTF.

The CDR3 region is CASSPDSQGNEQFF. The CDR3 DNA reads TGTGCCAGCAGCCCAGACAGCCAGGGCAATGAGCAGTTCTTC. This sequence joins TRBV16 and TRBJ2-1; D may be TRBD1 (5 bases). This CDR3 comprises 14 residues. The germline V gene has CDR1 KGHSY and CDR2 FQNENV. Trimming pared 4 bases from V and 6 bases from J, leaving 13 bases between.

The sample holds a few counts of this clonotype. This chain joins TRBV19 and TRBJ1-1; D is ambiguous. This CDR3 is built from 11 residues. CDR1 is LNHDA and CDR2 is SQIVND in the germline V gene (reference sequence). V was shortened by 4 bases and J by 7 bases, with 7 bases between the two germline ends. CDR3 sequence: CASSRRDEAFF. The CDR3 DNA is TGTGCCAGTAGTAGGCGGGATGAAGCTTTCTTT.